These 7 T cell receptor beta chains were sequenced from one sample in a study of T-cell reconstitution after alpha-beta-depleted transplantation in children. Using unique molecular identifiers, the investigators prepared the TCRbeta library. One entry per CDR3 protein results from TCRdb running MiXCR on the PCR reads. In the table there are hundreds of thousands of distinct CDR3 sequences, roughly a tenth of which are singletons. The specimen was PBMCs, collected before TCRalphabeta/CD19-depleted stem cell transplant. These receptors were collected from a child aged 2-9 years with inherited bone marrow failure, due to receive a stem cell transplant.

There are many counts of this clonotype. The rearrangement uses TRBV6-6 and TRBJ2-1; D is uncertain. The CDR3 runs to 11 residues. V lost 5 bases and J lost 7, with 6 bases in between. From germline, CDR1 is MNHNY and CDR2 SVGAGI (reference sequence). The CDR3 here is CASSNRNEQFF. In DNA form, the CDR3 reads TGTGCCAGCAGTAATAGAAATGAGCAGTTCTTC.

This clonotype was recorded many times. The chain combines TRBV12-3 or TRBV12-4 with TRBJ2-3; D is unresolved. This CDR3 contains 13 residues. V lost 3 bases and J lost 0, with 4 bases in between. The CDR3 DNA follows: TGTGCCAGCAGTTTCGTTAGCACAGATACGCAGTATTTT. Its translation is CASSFVSTDTQYF.

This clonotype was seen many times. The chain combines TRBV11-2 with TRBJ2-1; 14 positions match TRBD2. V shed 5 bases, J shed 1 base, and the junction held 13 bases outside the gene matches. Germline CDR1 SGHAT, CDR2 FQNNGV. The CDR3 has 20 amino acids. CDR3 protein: CASSQTVRLAGGRSYNEQFF. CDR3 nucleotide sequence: TGTGCCAGCAGCCAGACAGTTAGACTAGCGGGAGGGCGGTCCTACAATGAGCAGTTCTTC.

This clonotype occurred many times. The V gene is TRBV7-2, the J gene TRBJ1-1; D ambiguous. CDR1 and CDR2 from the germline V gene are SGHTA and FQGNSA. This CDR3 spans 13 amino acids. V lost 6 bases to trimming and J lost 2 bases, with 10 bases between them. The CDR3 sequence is CASSPAGNTEAFF. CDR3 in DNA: TGTGCCAGCAGTCCCGCGGGTAACACTGAAGCTTTCTTT.

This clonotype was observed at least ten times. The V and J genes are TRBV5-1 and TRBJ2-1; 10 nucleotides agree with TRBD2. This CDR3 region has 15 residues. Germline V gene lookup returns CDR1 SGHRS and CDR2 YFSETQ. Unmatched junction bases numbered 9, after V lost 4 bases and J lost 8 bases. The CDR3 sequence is CASSPKREGLDEQFF. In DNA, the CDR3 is TGCGCCAGCAGCCCAAAGCGGGAGGGCCTTGATGAGCAGTTCTTC. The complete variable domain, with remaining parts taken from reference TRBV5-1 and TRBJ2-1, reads KAGVTQTPRYLIKTRGQQVTLSCSPISGHRSVSWYQQTPGQGLQFLFEYFSETQRNKGNFPGRFSGRQFSNSRSEMNVSTLELGDSALYLCASSPKREGLDEQFFGPGTRLTVL.

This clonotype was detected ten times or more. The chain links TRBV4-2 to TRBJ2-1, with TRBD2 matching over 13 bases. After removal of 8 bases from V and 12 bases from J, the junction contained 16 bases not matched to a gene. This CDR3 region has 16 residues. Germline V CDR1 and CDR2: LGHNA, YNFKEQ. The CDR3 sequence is CASRNSGLAGRMMQFF. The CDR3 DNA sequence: TGTGCCAGCCGGAACTCGGGACTAGCGGGAAGGATGATGCAGTTCTTC.

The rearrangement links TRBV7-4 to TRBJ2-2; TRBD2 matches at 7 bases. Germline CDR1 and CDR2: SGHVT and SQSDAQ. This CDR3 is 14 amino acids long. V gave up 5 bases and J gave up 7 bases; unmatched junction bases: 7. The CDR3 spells CASSTGLVGGELFF. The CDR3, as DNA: TGTGCCAGCAGCACCGGACTAGTCGGCGGGGAGCTGTTTTTT.